This entry is about one T cell receptor (beta chain). This sample was taken from a study of blood T cell repertoires in COVID-19. Study background: There were acute and convalescent COVID-19 samples, and they came from the United States, Italy and Spain.

The method was immunoSEQ multiplex PCR; TCRdb's version includes in-frame clones alone and lacks a portion of them. In the table there are more than 90,000 clones, approximately 91% of which are singletons. Trimming took 3 bases from V and 4 from J, leaving 9 bases between them. Germline V gene sequence: CDR1 MRHNA, CDR2 SNTAGT. The CDR3 has 13 amino acids. The specimen was peripheral blood. The chain employs TRBV6-4 and TRBJ1-1; D gene uncertain. This TCR was recovered from a man aged 50 or older with acute or convalescent COVID-19. CDR3: CASSETAGTEAFF. In nucleotides, the CDR3 is TGTGCCAGCAGTGAAACAGCGGGCACTGAAGCTTTCTTT.